The rows below give T cell receptor beta chains drawn from one sample of a study of CD8+ T cells in alopecia areata. Produced via immunoSEQ multiplex PCR; TCRdb's table is partial and in-frame only. The sample records approximately 30,000 clones, less than 65% being singletons. Sequenced material: NKG2D-high CD8+ T cells sorted from blood. The receptors here all came from a human donor with alopecia areata. CDR3s include the opening cysteine and the closing phenylalanine or tryptophan. Fields, in order: J gene, clone size, D gene, V gene, CDR3 DNA, CDR3 protein. A D gene is named only where the DNA matches it firmly. The size field is filled for only some rows; it gives once, few, many or a size class.

J gene: TRBJ2-2; clone size: .; D gene: .; V gene: TRBV30; CDR3 DNA: TGTGCCTGGAGTTCGGGGCCCGGGGAGCTGTTTTTT; CDR3 protein: CAWSSGPGELFF
J gene: TRBJ2-3; clone size: .; D gene: .; V gene: TRBV29-1; CDR3 DNA: TGCAGCGTTGAAGATCTCCGCCTGGGTCTAGGACGCACAGATACGCAGTATTTT; CDR3 protein: CSVEDLRLGLGRTDTQYF
J gene: TRBJ1-2; clone size: few; D gene: .; V gene: TRBV7-9; CDR3 DNA: TGTGCCAGCAGCTTAACGGGCGGGGATAACTATGGCTACACCTTC; CDR3 protein: CASSLTGGDNYGYTF
J gene: TRBJ2-7; clone size: few; D gene: .; V gene: TRBV11-2; CDR3 DNA: TGTGCCAGCAGTACACCACAGGAAAACGAGCAGTACTTC; CDR3 protein: CASSTPQENEQYF
J gene: TRBJ2-1; clone size: .; D gene: TRBD2; V gene: TRBV4-2; CDR3 DNA: TGTGCCAGCAGCCAAGAGGGGACTACATCTTCAGGGAATGAGCAGTTCTTC; CDR3 protein: CASSQEGTTSSGNEQFF
J gene: TRBJ2-5; clone size: .; D gene: .; V gene: TRBV9; CDR3 DNA: TGTGCCAGCAGCCCCCTAGCGTCTCAAGAGACCCAGTACTTC; CDR3 protein: CASSPLASQETQYF
J gene: TRBJ2-1; clone size: .; D gene: TRBD2; V gene: TRBV13; CDR3 DNA: TGTGCCAGCAGCTTAGCGGGGGGCTCCTACAATGAGCAGTTCTTC; CDR3 protein: CASSLAGGSYNEQFF
J gene: TRBJ2-1; clone size: few; D gene: TRBD2; V gene: TRBV5-1; CDR3 DNA: TGCGCCAGCAGCTTCTTTAGCGGGGGGGAACAGTTCTTC; CDR3 protein: CASSFFSGGEQFF
J gene: TRBJ2-1; clone size: .; D gene: TRBD1; V gene: TRBV9; CDR3 DNA: TGTGCCAGCAGCGTGAGTGTTCCGGGACAGGCTACACATGAGCAGTTCTTC; CDR3 protein: CASSVSVPGQATHEQFF
J gene: TRBJ1-2; clone size: .; D gene: .; V gene: TRBV4-3; CDR3 DNA: TGCGCCAGCAGCAGCCACCACGTTCCGGGGATCCGTGGCTACACCTTC; CDR3 protein: CASSSHHVPGIRGYTF
J gene: TRBJ1-5; clone size: .; D gene: TRBD1; V gene: TRBV5-6; CDR3 DNA: TGTGCCAGCAGCGAGGGACAGTCCTATCAGCCCCAGCATTTT; CDR3 protein: CASSEGQSYQPQHF
J gene: TRBJ2-3; clone size: .; D gene: TRBD1; V gene: TRBV5-1; CDR3 DNA: TGCGCCAGCAGCTTGGAAGGGGGCGTATGGACAGATACGCAGTATTTT; CDR3 protein: CASSLEGGVWTDTQYF
J gene: TRBJ2-7; clone size: .; D gene: .; V gene: TRBV29-1; CDR3 DNA: TGCAGCGTTGAGGCAGGGACTTCCTACGAGCAGTACTTC; CDR3 protein: CSVEAGTSYEQYF
J gene: TRBJ2-3; clone size: .; D gene: .; V gene: TRBV21-1; CDR3 DNA: TGTGCCAGCAGCAAACTTGCTAGATTCACAGATACGCAGTATTTT; CDR3 protein: CASSKLARFTDTQYF
J gene: TRBJ2-2; clone size: .; D gene: TRBD2; V gene: TRBV30; CDR3 DNA: TGTGCCTGGAGTGTACCCGGACTAGCGGGAGCTGGCGGGGAGCTGTTTTTT; CDR3 protein: CAWSVPGLAGAGGELFF
J gene: TRBJ2-1; clone size: few; D gene: TRBD2; V gene: TRBV7-9; CDR3 DNA: TGTGCCAGCAGCACCGTAGCGGGGGGGCCCAATGAGCAGTTCTTC; CDR3 protein: CASSTVAGGPNEQFF
J gene: TRBJ2-5; clone size: .; D gene: TRBD2; V gene: TRBV4-2; CDR3 DNA: TGTGCCAGCAGCCGACCCACGACTAGCGGGGAAGAGACCCAGTACTTC; CDR3 protein: CASSRPTTSGEETQYF
J gene: TRBJ2-2; clone size: .; D gene: TRBD1; V gene: TRBV4-2; CDR3 DNA: TGTGCCAGCAGGGAACGACAGGGAGTCTCCGGGGAGCTGTTTTTT; CDR3 protein: CASRERQGVSGELFF